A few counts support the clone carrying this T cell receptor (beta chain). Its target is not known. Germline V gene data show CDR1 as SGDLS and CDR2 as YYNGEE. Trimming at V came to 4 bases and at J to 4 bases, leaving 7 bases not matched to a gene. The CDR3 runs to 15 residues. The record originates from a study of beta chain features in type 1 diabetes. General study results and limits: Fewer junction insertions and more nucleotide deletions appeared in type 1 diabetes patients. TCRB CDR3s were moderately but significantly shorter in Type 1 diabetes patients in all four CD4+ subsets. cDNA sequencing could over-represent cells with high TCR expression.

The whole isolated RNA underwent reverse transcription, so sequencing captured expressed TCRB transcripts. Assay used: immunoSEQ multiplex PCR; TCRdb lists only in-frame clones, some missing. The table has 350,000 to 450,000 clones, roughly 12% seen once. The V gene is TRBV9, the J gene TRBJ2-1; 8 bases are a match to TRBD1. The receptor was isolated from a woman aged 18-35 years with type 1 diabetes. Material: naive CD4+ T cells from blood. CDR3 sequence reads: CASSTQTGVYNEQFF. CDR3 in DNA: TGTGCCAGCAGCACCCAGACAGGGGTTTACAATGAGCAGTTCTTC. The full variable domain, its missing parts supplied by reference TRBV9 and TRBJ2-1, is DSGVTQTPKHLITATGQRVTLRCSPRSGDLSVYWYQQSLDQGLQFLIQYYNGEERAKGNILERFSAQQFPDLHSELNLSSLELGDSALYFCASSTQTGVYNEQFFGPGTRLTVL.